The text below deals with one T cell receptor beta chain. Its antigen remains undetermined. No qualities accompany the bases; no much larger clone lies one base away. The method was the immunoSEQ multiplex PCR assay. For most patients, genomic DNA was isolated with the Qiagen DNeasy Blood and Tissue Kit and sent frozen to Adaptive Biotechnologies for TCR sequencing. For most patients, genomic DNA was subjected to high-throughput TCR-beta CDR3 sequencing by Adaptive Biotechnologies. Regarding the original processing steps: TCR sequencing data for approximately 19 patients were retrieved from Adaptive's ImmunoSEQ software; three other patients were processed with MiXCR and VDJtools. CD4 versus CD8 sorting errors were corrected by removing sequences found in both subsets at a frequency ratio below 5:1. Because the origin of CDR3 nucleotide sequences shared between donor and recipient could not be assigned, those sequences were removed. To be classed as alloreactive, a clone needed at least 2-fold expansion over unstimulated cells and a minimum CFSE-low frequency of 0.002% (template counts) or 0.001% (read counts). Mappable clones were those detected in sequenced pre-transplant spleen, lymph node, or MLR CFSE-low populations of the donor or recipient. The cumulative frequency of alloreactive clones was calculated as a percentage of all sequences, weighted by copy number. This is the immuneACCESS table as TCRdb keeps it, with only in-frame sequences that have V and J called. A part of the clones is gone; compared with another copy, unresolved V genes explain less than half, and the rest is unexplained. D and trimming come from the DNA, and the V and J calls and clone size come from that table. In this sample the table shows some 120,000 clones, 90% to 95% of which occur a single time. Approximately 1% of the sample is taken by the ten largest.

The time point label of this sample denotes: cells obtained before transplantation from donor or recipient. CD3+CD4+ and CD3+CD8+ populations were FACS-sorted from unstimulated pre-transplant donor and recipient cells taken from spleen or lymph nodes. These data originate in a study of graft-versus-host responses after intestinal transplantation listed by TCRdb under 2021. A note on the overall study: Multivisceral, liver-intestinal, or isolated intestinal transplants were received by the recipients. After intestinal transplantation, graft-versus-host and host-versus-graft alloreactive T cell clones were followed in the graft, circulation and bone marrow using bulk TCR-beta CDR3 sequencing. To identify alloreactive clones, pre-transplant mixed lymphocyte reaction products were sequenced and then compared with unstimulated pre-transplant donor and recipient T cells. Samples from a few later patients were sequenced in-house on an Illumina MiSeq with MiXCR processing rather than by the commercial service. All recipients received anti-thymocyte globulin induction followed by maintenance tacrolimus and steroids for around three years. A peak of at least 4% donor T cells among recipient peripheral blood mononuclear cells was the definition used for donor T cell macrochimerism. Of the roughly 25 intestinal transplant recipients enrolled in the cohort, one of whom was a retransplant, a few patients without pretransplant specimens were excluded.

Broader findings and caveats from the paper: Conclusions were limited by the relatively low number and heterogeneity of intestinal transplant patients. GvH clones were detected in recipient bone marrow, and some appeared earlier in ileal mucosa or blood, consistent with an intestinal mucosal origin. High GvH to HvG T cell clonal ratios were observed in the allografts of patients with donor T cell macrochimerism. Early after transplant, declines in HvG clones were associated with peak levels of circulating GvH clones.

The input for sequencing was unstimulated CD8+ T cells sorted from spleen or lymph node cells, taken before transplant. The receptor's source is a human donor who was the organ donor for an intestinal transplant.

The sequence in DNA is TGTGCCAGCAGCTTAGCGGGGCGCCCCACAGATACGCAGTATTTT. This encodes CASSLAGRPTDTQYF. The chain uses TRBV11-2 and TRBJ2-3, with the D gene possibly TRBD1 or TRBD2, each one fitting 5 bases. Between the V and J ends, shortened by 1 base and 2 bases respectively, the junction contains 10 bases. Reading from cysteine to phenylalanine, the CDR3 counts 15 amino acids. Just CDR3 DNA is preserved here, 45 bases in frame from base 1. Per the germline V gene, SGHAT is the CDR1 and FQNNGV is the CDR2.